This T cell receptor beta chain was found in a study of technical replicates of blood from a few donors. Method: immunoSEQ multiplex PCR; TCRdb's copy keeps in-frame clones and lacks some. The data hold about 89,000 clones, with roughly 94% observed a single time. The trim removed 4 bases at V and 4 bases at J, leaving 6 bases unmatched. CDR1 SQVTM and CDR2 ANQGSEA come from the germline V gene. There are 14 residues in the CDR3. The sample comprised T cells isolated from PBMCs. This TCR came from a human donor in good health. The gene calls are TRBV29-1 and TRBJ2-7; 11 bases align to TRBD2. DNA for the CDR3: TGCAGCGTTGTAACTAGCGGGAGTTTTTACGAGCAGTACTTC. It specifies CSVVTSGSFYEQYF.